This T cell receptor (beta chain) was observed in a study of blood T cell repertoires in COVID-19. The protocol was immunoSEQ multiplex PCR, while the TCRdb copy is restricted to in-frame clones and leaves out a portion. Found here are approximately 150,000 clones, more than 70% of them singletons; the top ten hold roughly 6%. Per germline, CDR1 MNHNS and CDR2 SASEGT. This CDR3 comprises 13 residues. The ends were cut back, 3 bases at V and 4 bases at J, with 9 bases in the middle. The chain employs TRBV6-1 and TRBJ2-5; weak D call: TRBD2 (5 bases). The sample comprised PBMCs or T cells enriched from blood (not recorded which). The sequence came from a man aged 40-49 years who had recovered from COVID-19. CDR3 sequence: CASSDDGGETQYF. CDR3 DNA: TGTGCCAGCAGTGATGACGGAGGAGAGACCCAGTACTTC.